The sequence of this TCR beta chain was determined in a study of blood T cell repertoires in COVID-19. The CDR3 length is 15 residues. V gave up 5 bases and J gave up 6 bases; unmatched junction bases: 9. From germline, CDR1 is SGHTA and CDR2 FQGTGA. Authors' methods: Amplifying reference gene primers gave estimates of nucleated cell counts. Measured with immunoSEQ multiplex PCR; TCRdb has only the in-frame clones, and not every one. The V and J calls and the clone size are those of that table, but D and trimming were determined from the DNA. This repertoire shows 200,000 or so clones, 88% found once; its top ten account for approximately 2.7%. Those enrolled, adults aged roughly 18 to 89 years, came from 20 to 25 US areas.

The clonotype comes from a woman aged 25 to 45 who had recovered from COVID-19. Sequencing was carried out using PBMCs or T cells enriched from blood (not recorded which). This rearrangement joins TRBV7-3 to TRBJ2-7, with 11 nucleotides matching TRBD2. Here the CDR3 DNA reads TGTGCCAGCAGCGCCTCTGCTAGCGGGGGGCTCGAGCAGTACTTC. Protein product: CASSASASGGLEQYF.